The 17 T cell receptor beta chains given below trace back to one sample, sequenced in a study of blood T cell repertoires in COVID-19. Assay: immunoSEQ multiplex PCR; the TCRdb copy retains only in-frame clones and omits some. The data hold 200,000 to 250,000 clones, with roughly 85% observed a single time. The sequenced sample consisted of PBMCs or T cells enriched from blood (not recorded which). These receptors were obtained from a woman aged 45-60 years with acute COVID-19.

The chain links TRBV4-3 to TRBJ1-5; D call uncertain. The germline V gene has CDR1 LGHNA and CDR2 YSLEER. Trimming removed 0 bases at V and 7 bases at J, with 7 bases between. The CDR3 is 13 residues long. CDR3 amino acids: CASSQDWRQPQHF. CDR3 nucleotides: TGCGCCAGCAGCCAAGATTGGAGGCAGCCCCAGCATTTT.

This clone was recorded only once. This chain joins TRBV7-3 and TRBJ1-1; D remains ambiguous. In germline, CDR1 is SGHTA, CDR2 FQGTGA. The CDR3 spans 13 residues. Trimming shortened V by 0 bases and J by 2 bases, and 4 bases separated the two germline ends. CDR3 sequence: CASSLTRNTEAFF. For the CDR3, the DNA is TGTGCCAGCAGCTTAACCAGAAACACTGAAGCTTTCTTT.

The chain uses TRBV2 and TRBJ2-7; 8 bases agree with TRBD1. CDR1 and CDR2 (germline): SNHLY, FYNNEI. V trimming: 8 bases; J trimming: 1 base; junction bases outside the gene matches: 13. This CDR3 region has 16 residues. CDR3 DNA: TGTGCCAGCGGCGGACAGGGCAATCTTCTTTCCTACGAGCAGTACTTC. Its translation is CASGGQGNLLSYEQYF.

The rearrangement uses TRBV19 and TRBJ2-7; D unclear. V was shortened by 5 bases and J by 5 bases, with 13 bases between the two germline ends. This CDR3 has 13 amino acids. In germline, CDR1 is LNHDA, CDR2 SQIVND (reference sequence). CDR3 coding DNA: TGTGCCAGTAGTCTAGGGATAGCCGACGAGCAGTACTTC. Residues: CASSLGIADEQYF.

This clone showed up just a few times. CDR3 loop: CASSSQGATEAFF. CDR3 DNA sequence: TGTGCCAGCAGTTCGCAGGGGGCTACTGAAGCTTTCTTT. The gene calls are TRBV6-5 and TRBJ1-1; 8 nucleotides line up with TRBD1. Germline V lookup: CDR1 MNHEY, CDR2 SVGAGI. This CDR3 is 13 amino acids long. J lost 5 bases, V lost 4 bases, and 3 bases had no gene match.

The chain joins TRBV9 to TRBJ1-2, with D tentatively TRBD1 (5 bases). The CDR3 length is 13 residues. The V and J ends lost 0 bases and 7 bases respectively, with 10 bases between them. Germline V gives CDR1 SGDLS, CDR2 YYNGEE. CDR3 in DNA: TGTGCCAGCAGCGTAGATCAGGGTAGTGGCTACACCTTC. Translation: CASSVDQGSGYTF.

CDR3 bases: TGTGCCAGCAGCTTGGATCCTGGTCGACTAGCGGGGTCTAGCACAGATACGCAGTATTTT. Translating it yields CASSLDPGRLAGSSTDTQYF. V gene TRBV5-4 combines with J gene TRBJ2-3; 11 bases are shared with TRBD2. V shed 0 bases, J shed 0 bases, and the junction held 12 bases outside the gene matches. Germline V gene lookup returns CDR1 SGHNT and CDR2 YYREEE (reference sequence). The CDR3 sequence is 20 residues long.

The chain links TRBV11-2 to TRBJ1-2, with D maybe TRBD1 (5 bases). CDR1 is SGHAT and CDR2 is FQNNGV in the germline V gene. This CDR3 contains 13 residues. V was pared by 5 bases and J by 4 bases, with 11 bases between. The CDR3 reads CASSPDRSYGYTF. The CDR3 DNA follows: TGTGCCAGCAGCCCCGACAGATCCTATGGCTACACCTTC.

J is TRBJ1-1 and V is TRBV5-1; D not resolved. Germline values: CDR1 SGHRS, CDR2 YFSETQ. CDR3 length equals 14 residues. V shed 2 bases and J shed 4 bases, with 12 bases lying between them. CDR3 nucleotides: TGCGCCAGCAGCTTTGGAGGCCGGGGCACTGAAGCTTTCTTT. Protein product: CASSFGGRGTEAFF.

The rearrangement links TRBV7-2 to TRBJ1-6; TRBD1 is a possible D gene (5 bases). The CDR3 has 16 amino acids. The germline V and J ends were trimmed by 4 bases and 0 bases, with 10 bases remaining between them. The germline CDR1 and CDR2 sequences are SGHTA and FQGNSA. CDR3 region: CASSWGVLSYNSPLHF. CDR3 nucleotides: TGTGCCAGCAGCTGGGGGGTTCTCTCCTATAATTCACCCCTCCACTTT.

V is TRBV27 and J is TRBJ1-1, with D perhaps TRBD1 (5 bases). The CDR3 contains 13 residues. Trimming shortened V by 4 bases and J by 6 bases, and 12 bases separated the two germline ends. CDR1 and CDR2 (germline): MNHEY, SMNVEV (reference sequence). CDR3 protein: CASSSWPGAEAFF. The CDR3 DNA follows: TGTGCCAGCAGTTCCTGGCCGGGGGCTGAAGCTTTCTTT.

The CDR3 nucleotides read TGTGCCAGTAGTATAAAGATGCGGGCAAGAGACACTGAAGCTTTCTTT. This sequence encodes CASSIKMRARDTEAFF. The chain couples TRBV19 to TRBJ1-1; D call uncertain. Germline-derived CDR1 and CDR2 are LNHDA and SQIVND (reference sequence). The CDR3 loop spans 16 amino acids. V was clipped by 2 bases and J by 3 bases, with 16 bases between them.

This clone has just a few counts. This chain uses TRBV19 with TRBJ1-2; 9 bases map to TRBD1. The V and J ends lost 5 bases and 7 bases, in that order; junction bases with no gene match: 8. Germline values: CDR1 LNHDA, CDR2 SQIVND (reference sequence). The CDR3 has 14 residues. CDR3 bases: TGTGCCAGTAGTCTACAGGGGGCTCTGAGTGGCTACACCTTC. Translation gives CASSLQGALSGYTF.

This chain joins TRBV30 and TRBJ1-5; D not certain. This CDR3 has 12 residues. Germline V lookup: CDR1 GTSNPN, CDR2 SVGIG (reference sequence). V was clipped by 3 bases and J by 8 bases, with 11 bases between them. This CDR3 is CAWSLPGKPQHF. The CDR3 DNA follows: TGTGCCTGGAGCCTCCCGGGGAAGCCCCAGCATTTT. Complete variable domain (other parts from reference TRBV30 and TRBJ1-5): SQTIHQWPATLVQPVGSPLSLECTVEGTSNPNLYWYRQAAGRGLQLLFYSVGIGQISSEVPQNLSASRPQDRQFILSSKKLLLSDSGFYLCAWSLPGKPQHFGDGTRLSIL.

The chain couples TRBV28 to TRBJ2-7; D is unclear. The CDR3 extends over 14 amino acids. V was pared by 7 bases and J by 5 bases, with 18 bases between. Germline assignment: CDR1 MDHEN and CDR2 SYDVKM. CDR3 residues: CASTLDPVTHEQYF. The CDR3 DNA sequence: TGTGCCAGCACCCTCGATCCGGTAACCCACGAGCAGTACTTC.

J is TRBJ1-4 and V is TRBV5-1, with D unclear. CDR1 and CDR2 (germline): SGHRS, YFSETQ. V was shortened by 2 bases and J by 8 bases, with 10 bases between the two germline ends. The CDR3 extends over 13 amino acids. CDR3 protein: CASSFVGGEKLFF. The CDR3 DNA follows: TGCGCCAGCAGCTTCGTGGGAGGAGAAAAACTGTTTTTT.

V usage is TRBV11-3 and J usage is TRBJ2-1; 7 nucleotides align to TRBD2. This CDR3 comprises 13 residues. The J segment lost 11 bases and the V segment lost 0 bases, leaving 4 bases of the junction unmatched. Per germline, CDR1 SGHNT and CDR2 YENEEA. DNA for the CDR3: TGTGCCAGCAGCTTAGAAGAGCGGGAACAGCAGTTCTTC. It codes for CASSLEEREQQFF.